This T cell receptor (beta chain) derives from a study of blood T cell repertoires in COVID-19. Across the whole study: Spain, Italy and the United States supplied samples that represented acute and convalescent COVID-19. The cDNA or gDNA used as material had been derived from T cells, B-cell-depleted T cells, or PBMCs.

The CDR3 sequence is 18 residues long. Germline assignment: CDR1 KGHSH and CDR2 LQKENI. Trimming cost V 4 bases and J 8 bases; bases outside gene matches: 15. As processed by the authors: Amplifying reference gene primers gave estimates of nucleated cell counts. Measured with immunoSEQ multiplex PCR; TCRdb has only the in-frame clones, and not every one. V and J calls and clone size are given by that table; D and trimming were obtained from the DNA. The sample includes 70,000 to 95,000 clones, 85% to 95% seen only once; the top ten take around 6%. This clonotype was sampled from an older woman with active COVID-19. The J gene is TRBJ1-4, the V gene TRBV18; TRBD1 matches 11 bases. Source material: peripheral blood. The CDR3 is CASSRSGTGGKVVEKLFF. In nucleotides, the CDR3 is TGTGCCAGCTCACGATCCGGGACAGGGGGGAAAGTGGTCGAAAAACTGTTTTTT.